This TCR beta chain stems from a study of blood T cell repertoires in COVID-19. The method was immunoSEQ multiplex PCR; TCRdb's version includes in-frame clones alone and lacks a portion of them. The sample includes about 150,000 clones, about four fifths seen only once; the top ten take approximately 16%. Germline V CDR1 and CDR2: SNHLY, FYNNEI. Trimming removed 5 bases from V and 4 bases from J; junction bases left unmatched: 7. The CDR3 spans 16 residues. This clone was detected a few times. The sample consisted of peripheral blood. The sequence was obtained from a human donor with acute or convalescent COVID-19. The donor label of this sample is uncertain. The V call is TRBV2, the J call TRBJ1-4; 10 bases are a match to TRBD1. The CDR3 region has the DNA TGTGCCAGCAGTCAGGACAGGGGGGCTTTTAATGAAAAACTGTTTTTT. Protein sequence: CASSQDRGAFNEKLFF.